One and the same sample provided the 3 T cell receptor beta chains below, sequenced in a study of identical twins. TCRdb re-derived calls from the 5' RACE reads in MiXCR, one entry per CDR3 protein. Here the sample spans about 480,000 distinct CDR3 sequences, 13% to 15% being singletons. The same specimen was also included in a second study, on yellow fever vaccine responses in identical twins.

The material sequenced was CD4+ T cells sorted from blood. The receptors shown here come from a woman younger than 35 in good health.

This clonotype has more than one count but fewer than ten. The chain has TRBV10-3 and TRBJ2-5; either TRBD1 or TRBD2 may supply D (5 bases each). V was clipped by 0 bases and J by 1 base, with 12 bases between them. Germline CDR1 is ENHRY and CDR2 is SYGVKD. The CDR3 spans 16 residues. In nucleotides, the CDR3 is TGTGCCATCAGTGAGTCTCCTGGGACCCTCCAAGAGACCCAGTACTTC. Encoded protein: CAISESPGTLQETQYF.

The chain is built from TRBV18 and TRBJ2-5; D not certain. Trimming took off 3 bases at V and 0 bases at J, with 8 bases between the two ends. Germline CDR1 reads KGHSH; CDR2 reads LQKENI. The CDR3 has 14 amino acids. The chain's CDR3 is CASSPLGHQETQYF. Written as DNA, the CDR3 is TGTGCCAGCTCACCTTTGGGCCACCAAGAGACCCAGTACTTC.

This clonotype was observed a few times. The rearrangement uses TRBV3-1 and TRBJ2-7, with 7 bases aligning to TRBD2. The CDR3 length is 15 residues. CDR1 is LGHDT, CDR2 YNNKEL, per germline (reference sequence). Germline trimming cut 0 bases from V and 7 bases from J; bases unmatched to any gene: 9. CDR3 sequence (DNA): TGTGCCAGCAGCCAAGATCAGGCGGGGGTGCGAGAGCAGTACTTC. This sequence encodes CASSQDQAGVREQYF.